Below, one T cell receptor (beta chain) is given with its context. The missing conserved phenylalanine or tryptophan at the end of this CDR3 makes a read error likely. Deletions cut 6 bases from V and 3 bases from J, with 12 bases between. Germline CDR1 SQVTM, CDR2 ANQGSEA. CDR3 length: 12 amino acids. The sample belongs to a study of blood T cells in healthy people across ages. Next came a second PCR, run for about 6 to 11 cycles, which used a sample-barcoded 5' primer along with a J-beta primer mix. TCRdb re-analysed the 5' RACE reads in MiXCR, keeping a single row per CDR3 protein. The table records 1.5 million to 2 million distinct CDR3 sequences, roughly 49% of them present only once.

The receptor's source is a woman aged 40 to 50 in good health. J is TRBJ2-7 and V is TRBV29-1; perhaps D is TRBD1 or TRBD2 (5 bases each). Sequences were obtained from blood. CDR3 residues: CSVRDRGYEQYL. For the CDR3, the DNA is TGCAGCGTCAGGGACCGAGGCTACGAGCAGTACCTC.